The entry that follows covers one TCR beta chain sequence. Its cognate antigen is unknown. The CDR3 totals 11 residues. The germline gives CDR1 SNHLY, CDR2 FYNNEI. The ends lost 11 bases at V and 3 bases at J; junction bases unmatched: 2. The PCR made use of 60 Vbeta and 13 Jbeta primers. This table comes from immunoSEQ multiplex PCR, and its TCRdb copy is limited to in-frame clones, with some not included. The sample yields about 150,000 clones, around 84% seen once. The data are from a study of cytomegalovirus exposure and HLA in healthy donors. Points from the study as a whole: Published work reported that the classifier diagnosed cytomegalovirus status with high specificity and sensitivity.

The J gene is TRBJ1-1, the V gene TRBV2; 8 nucleotides match TRBD1. The sequenced material came from PBMCs. The clonotype was recovered from a young woman in good health and CMV-seronegative. The CDR3 nucleotides read TGTGCCGAGGGACAGGACACTGAAGCTTTCTTT. As protein: CAEGQDTEAFF.